These 25 T cell receptor beta chains were sequenced from one sample in a study of T cell responses to AZD1222 COVID-19 vaccine (dated by TCRdb to 2020 to 2023). Receptor amplification or capture employed the immunoSEQ multiplex PCR assay. Entries here come from immuneACCESS through TCRdb and include only in-frame sequences with V and J called. Some clones fail to appear in such tables; in the studies checked, an unresolved V gene covers under half of the shortfall, and the cause of the remainder is unknown. In this sample the table shows 75,000 to 100,000 clones, 70% to 90% of which occur a single time. The ten largest clones take up 1.6% of the sample. This specimen's time point label, interpreted: baseline before first vaccination. Here the sequenced sample was peripheral blood, taken on day 0 of AZD1222 vaccination. These receptors were taken from an adult in good health.

The chain recombines TRBV6-6 with TRBJ1-6; TRBD1 agrees at 8 bases. Germline V lookup: CDR1 MNHNY, CDR2 SVGAGI (reference sequence). The CDR3 totals 15 residues. Trimming removed 6 bases from V and 10 bases from J; junction bases left unmatched: 11. The CDR3 region is CASSLNPDRGSPLHF. CDR3 bases: TGTGCCAGCAGCCTAAACCCCGACAGGGGCTCACCCCTCCACTTT.

This chain uses TRBV20-1 with TRBJ1-2, with 7 bases fitting TRBD1. This CDR3 has 11 amino acids. With V trimmed by 3 bases and J by 8 bases, 3 bases remained unmatched. Per germline, CDR1 DFQATT and CDR2 SNEGSKA (reference sequence). For the CDR3, the DNA is TGCAGTGCTAGCCTGGGACAGGGCTACACCTTC. Translated, it gives CSASLGQGYTF.

A remark on this clone: This CDR3 is also generated by other DNA sequences in the sample. This chain connects TRBV15 to TRBJ2-7; tentatively, D is TRBD1 or TRBD2 (5 bases each). CDR3 length: 14 amino acids. V lost 7 bases to trimming and J lost 2 bases, with 15 bases between them. Per germline, CDR1 LNHNV and CDR2 YYDKDF (reference sequence). For the CDR3, the DNA is TGTGCCACCAAACCGGGGCAGGGCCCCTACGAGCAGTACTTC. Translating gives CATKPGQGPYEQYF.

The chain is built from TRBV11-2 and TRBJ2-1, with D perhaps TRBD2 (6 bases). The V and J ends lost 3 bases and 1 base respectively, with 10 bases between them. CDR3 size: 15 residues. Per germline, CDR1 SGHAT and CDR2 FQNNGV. CDR3 DNA sequence: TGTGCCAGCAGCTTGAGGGGACTGTCCTACAATGAGCAGTTCTTC. It encodes CASSLRGLSYNEQFF.

The chain combines TRBV5-1 with TRBJ1-1; the D is unclear. CDR3 length: 15 residues. The germline gives CDR1 SGHRS, CDR2 YFSETQ. The V end lost 4 bases, the J end lost 6 bases, and 19 bases lay between the germline ends. The CDR3 region has the DNA TGCGCCAGCAGCGGAAAAAAAACTCCGGGCTCTGAAGCTTTCTTT. Its translation is CASSGKKTPGSEAFF.

V usage is TRBV7-4 and J usage is TRBJ2-1, with 10 bases that match TRBD1. The CDR3 is 16 amino acids. The V gene's germline CDR1 is SGHVT and CDR2 SQSDAQ. V dropped 5 bases and J dropped 4; count of bases not matched to a gene: 8. The CDR3 nucleotides read TGTGCCAGCAGCGCTAGGACAGGGGGATATTACAATGAGCAGTTCTTC. Translated: CASSARTGGYYNEQFF. The full variable domain, completed using reference TRBV7-4 and TRBJ2-1, is GAGVSQSPRYKVAKRGRDVALRCDSISGHVTLYWYRQTLGQGSEVLTYSQSDAQRDKSGRPSGRFSAERPERSVSTLKIQRTEQGDSAVYLCASSARTGGYYNEQFFGPGTRLTVL.

This clone was observed once. Distinct nucleotide sequences in the sample also encode this CDR3. The CDR3 here is CASSVVASSYEQYF. The CDR3 bases are TGTGCCAGCAGCGTAGTTGCCAGCTCCTACGAGCAGTACTTC. V usage is TRBV9 and J usage is TRBJ2-7; D unresolved. The CDR3 is made up of 14 amino acids. CDR1 and CDR2 (germline): SGDLS, YYNGEE. V dropped 0 bases and J dropped 0 bases, with 7 bases sitting between them.

J is TRBJ1-2 and V is TRBV29-1, with TRBD1 matching over 9 bases. Trimming removed 3 bases from V and 7 bases from J; junction bases left unmatched: 15. The germline gives CDR1 SQVTM, CDR2 ANQGSEA. CDR3 length: 16 residues. The CDR3 region has the DNA TGCAGCGTTGATGGTTCGGCCGGACAGGGGCTGGGTGGCTACACCTTC. This encodes CSVDGSAGQGLGGYTF.

This clone has just one count. J is TRBJ2-7 and V is TRBV27; 9 bases are a match to TRBD1. V lost 5 bases to trimming and J lost 2 bases; unmatched junction nucleotides: 7. Germline V lookup: CDR1 MNHEY, CDR2 SMNVEV (reference sequence). The CDR3 consists of 15 residues. This CDR3 is CASSPGTGLTYEQYF. The CDR3 nucleotides are TGTGCCAGCAGTCCCGGGACAGGGCTAACCTACGAGCAGTACTTC.

This chain uses TRBV7-9 with TRBJ1-1, with unresolved D. Germline CDR1 SEHNR, CDR2 FQNEAQ (reference sequence). The CDR3 is 12 amino acids. V dropped 2 bases and J dropped 10 bases, with 11 bases sitting between them. The CDR3 DNA sequence: TGTGCCAGCAGCTTAACGACACGGACAGCTTTCTTT. It translates to CASSLTTRTAFF.

The chain recombines TRBV7-3 with TRBJ1-1, with D unresolved. V was clipped by 1 base and J by 0 bases, with 12 bases between them. The CDR3 has 16 amino acids. CDR1 and CDR2 from the germline V gene are SGHTA and FQGTGA. CDR3 in amino acids: CASSLNPAGVNTEAFF. CDR3 in DNA: TGTGCCAGCAGCTTAAACCCCGCCGGAGTGAACACTGAAGCTTTCTTT.

The rearrangement joins TRBV19 to TRBJ1-6, with D perhaps TRBD1 (6 bases). Germline V gene lookup returns CDR1 LNHDA and CDR2 SQIVND (reference sequence). V was clipped by 3 bases and J by 7 bases, with 13 bases between them. The CDR3 extends over 15 amino acids. The CDR3 bases are TGTGCCAGTAGTATTCTCAGGGGCCGGAATTCACCCCTCCACTTT. Its translation is CASSILRGRNSPLHF.

The chain uses TRBV5-1 and TRBJ2-7; 10 nucleotides align to TRBD2. Trimming cost V 0 bases and J 0 bases; bases outside gene matches: 3. This CDR3 is 16 amino acids long. Germline V gives CDR1 SGHRS, CDR2 YFSETQ. The CDR3 loop is CASSLGVAGGSYEQYF. In DNA form, the CDR3 reads TGCGCCAGCAGCTTGGGCGTAGCGGGGGGCTCCTACGAGCAGTACTTC.

This clone was counted a single time. The chain is built from TRBV9 and TRBJ2-3; a possible D gene is TRBD1 (5 bases). Germline V lookup: CDR1 SGDLS, CDR2 YYNGEE. Trimming pared 3 bases from V and 1 base from J, leaving 6 bases between. CDR3 length equals 13 residues. The CDR3 bases are TGTGCCAGCAGCGGCAGGGGCACAGATACGCAGTATTTT. This gives the protein CASSGRGTDTQYF.

The chain has TRBV27 and TRBJ2-6; D gene unclear. The CDR3 runs to 14 residues. Germline CDR1 MNHEY, CDR2 SMNVEV (reference sequence). V was clipped by 2 bases and J by 5 bases, with 7 bases between them. This CDR3 is CASSLTPRANVLTF. The CDR3 DNA is TGTGCCAGCAGTTTAACCCCCAGGGCCAACGTCCTGACTTTC.

CDR3 sequence: CASSQAGNNEQFF. CDR3 in DNA: TGCGCCAGCAGCCAAGCGGGGAACAATGAGCAGTTCTTC. The chain is built from TRBV4-3 and TRBJ2-1, with D perhaps TRBD2 (5 bases). Trimming took off 1 base at V and 5 bases at J, with 6 bases between the two ends. This CDR3 contains 13 residues. CDR1 and CDR2 from the germline V gene are LGHNA and YSLEER.

The chain uses TRBV5-6 and TRBJ2-7; TRBD1 agrees at 7 bases. The CDR3 loop spans 14 amino acids. The V gene end was trimmed by 4 bases and the J gene end by 7 bases; junction bases not matched to a gene: 11. Germline V gives CDR1 SGHDT, CDR2 YYEEEE. CDR3: CASSPFNRGWEQYF. The CDR3 DNA is TGTGCCAGCAGCCCCTTCAACAGGGGTTGGGAGCAGTACTTC.

V usage is TRBV5-1 and J usage is TRBJ1-2, with D uncertain. The CDR3 contains 13 residues. V lost 4 bases and J lost 4, with 11 bases in between. Germline V gene sequence: CDR1 SGHRS, CDR2 YFSETQ. CDR3 coding DNA: TGCGCCAGCAGCCAGGACGGTCTCTATGGCTACACCTTC. Amino acids: CASSQDGLYGYTF. Looking up the rest from reference TRBV5-1 and TRBJ1-2 gives the full variable domain: KAGVTQTPRYLIKTRGQQVTLSCSPISGHRSVSWYQQTPGQGLQFLFEYFSETQRNKGNFPGRFSGRQFSNSRSEMNVSTLELGDSALYLCASSQDGLYGYTFGSGTRLTVV.

V gene TRBV28 combines with J gene TRBJ1-5; D gene unclear. This CDR3 has 12 amino acids. Trimming took off 6 bases at V and 5 bases at J, with 8 bases between the two ends. Germline CDR1 MDHEN, CDR2 SYDVKM. CDR3 in amino acids: CASSKPDQPQHF. The CDR3 coding sequence is TGTGCCAGCAGCAAACCTGATCAGCCCCAGCATTTT. Complete variable domain (other parts from reference TRBV28 and TRBJ1-5): DVKVTQSSRYLVKRTGEKVFLECVQDMDHENMFWYRQDPGLGLRLIYFSYDVKMKEKGDIPEGYSVSREKKERFSLILESASTNQTSMYLCASSKPDQPQHFGDGTRLSIL.

The chain links TRBV10-2 to TRBJ1-2, with a tentative D call TRBD1 (5 bases). The CDR3 is 14 residues long. Germline CDR1 reads WSHSY; CDR2 reads SAAADI. Between the trimmed V and J ends, which lost 3 bases and 4 bases, there was a span of 12 bases. The CDR3 region has the DNA TGCGCCAGCAGTGACGTCAGGGTATCCTATGGCTACACCTTC. Its translation is CASSDVRVSYGYTF.

This clone was picked up one time. The J gene is TRBJ2-7, the V gene TRBV5-6; D is ambiguous. The germline gives CDR1 SGHDT, CDR2 YYEEEE. Trimming cost V 2 bases and J 7 bases, with 10 bases left between them. The CDR3 is 12 amino acids. In DNA, the CDR3 is TGTGCCAGCAGCTTTAGCAGTTTAGAGCAGTACTTC. Translation: CASSFSSLEQYF.

This chain joins TRBV10-3 and TRBJ1-4, with D uncertain. V gave up 4 bases and J gave up 6 bases, with 9 bases separating them. The CDR3 contains 13 residues. Germline values: CDR1 ENHRY, CDR2 SYGVKD. The CDR3 DNA reads TGTGCCATCAGTGGGGCCGGGGATGAAAAACTGTTTTTT. Translated, it gives CAISGAGDEKLFF.

The J gene is TRBJ1-3, the V gene TRBV23-1; D unclear. TRBV23-1 is treated as an ORF (open reading frame) with a function not yet certain. V lost 3 bases, J lost 4 bases, and 19 bases lay in between. The CDR3 has 17 amino acids. CDR3: CASSHRPGQCCGNTIYF. CDR3 DNA: TGCGCCAGCAGTCATAGACCGGGCCAATGTTGCGGAAACACCATATATTTT.

Written as DNA, the CDR3 is TGTGCCACCAGCCCTTCGTGGGGTGTCGGGGAGCTGTTTTTT. This encodes CATSPSWGVGELFF. The chain has TRBV15 and TRBJ2-2; D is ambiguous. Trimming cost V 5 bases and J 7 bases, with 14 bases left between them. This CDR3 has 14 residues. Germline CDR1 reads LNHNV; CDR2 reads YYDKDF (reference sequence).

The CDR3 DNA follows: TGTGCCAGCTCACGCGCCCCGACAGGCCCGGGACTTTGGACACCCCTCCACTTT. Translation: CASSRAPTGPGLWTPLHF. V is TRBV18 and J is TRBJ1-6; maybe TRBD1 (6 bases). This CDR3 is 18 amino acids long. V shed 4 bases and J shed 11 bases, with 27 bases lying between them. In germline, CDR1 is KGHSH, CDR2 LQKENI.